These 16 T cell receptor beta chains share one sample of origin, sequenced in a study of shared clonotypes between healthy human individuals. Clones were read by immunoSEQ multiplex PCR, and TCRdb kept only the in-frame ones, dropping some. The sample yields millions of clones, about 95% seen once. Naive CD8 isolation took CD45RO-negative cells positively selected for CCR7 and excluded terminally differentiated effector memory CD45RA+ cells. The sample consisted of naive CD8+ T cells sorted from blood. The source is a man younger than 35 in good health.

J is TRBJ2-3 and V is TRBV2; 9 bases match TRBD2. Trimming took 2 bases from V and 5 from J; bases not matched to a gene: 11. CDR1 is SNHLY and CDR2 is FYNNEI in the germline V gene. The CDR3 length is 17 residues. The DNA of the CDR3 is TGTGCCAGCAGTGAAACGGAGCGGGGGGATTTGGTAGATACGCAGTATTTT. Translating it yields CASSETERGDLVDTQYF.

The V and J genes are TRBV4-1 and TRBJ2-7; D remains ambiguous. CDR3 length equals 15 residues. V shed 1 base and J shed 1 base, with 11 bases lying between them. Per the germline V gene, CDR1 is MGHRA and CDR2 is YSYEKL. The CDR3 coding sequence is TGCGCCAGCAGCCAAGTAGAATACGGTTCCTACGAGCAGTACTTC. Translating gives CASSQVEYGSYEQYF.

The sample holds a few counts of this clone. The rearrangement uses TRBV15 and TRBJ2-7; 10 bases agree with TRBD2. Germline V gene data show CDR1 as LNHNV and CDR2 as YYDKDF (reference sequence). The CDR3 is made up of 15 amino acids. J gave up 3 bases and V 0 bases, and 2 bases lay outside the gene matches. CDR3 DNA sequence: TGTGCCACCAGCAGAGAACCTAGCGGGGGCTACGAGCAGTACTTC. It yields the protein CATSREPSGGYEQYF.

As for this clone: The sample has other DNA sequences that encode this CDR3 too. The chain uses TRBV14 and TRBJ2-7; D is perhaps TRBD2 (6 bases). Germline-derived CDR1 and CDR2 are SGHDN and FVKESK. This CDR3 has 12 amino acids. Trimming took off 1 base at V and 7 bases at J, with 8 bases between the two ends. The CDR3 spells CASSQGGVEQYF. CDR3 nucleotides: TGTGCCAGCAGCCAAGGGGGGGTAGAGCAGTACTTC.

The chain links TRBV7-6 to TRBJ1-1; D is undetermined. Trimming removed 6 bases from V and 5 bases from J, with 13 bases in between. CDR3 size: 13 residues. Per germline, CDR1 SGHVS and CDR2 FNYEAQ. CDR3 amino acids: CASRLSPGTEAFF. The CDR3 region has the DNA TGTGCCAGCAGATTAAGTCCGGGGACTGAAGCTTTCTTT. The full variable domain, its missing parts supplied by reference TRBV7-6 and TRBJ1-1, is GAGVSQSPRYKVTKRGQDVALRCDPISGHVSLYWYRQALGQGPEFLTYFNYEAQQDKSGLPNDRFSAERPEGSISTLTIQRTEQRDSAMYRCASRLSPGTEAFFGQGTRLTVV.

This clone was seen once. V is TRBV5-1 and J is TRBJ2-7, with D tentatively TRBD1 (5 bases). This CDR3 region has 13 residues. Germline lookup yields CDR1 SGHRS and CDR2 YFSETQ. Between the trimmed V and J ends, which lost 4 bases and 1 base, there was a span of 9 bases. The CDR3 region is CASSHQGSYEQYF. CDR3 in DNA: TGCGCCAGCAGCCACCAGGGTTCCTACGAGCAGTACTTC.

As to this clone: At the DNA level, this CDR3 is encoded by other sequences in the same sample as well. This sequence joins TRBV30 and TRBJ2-7, with D possibly TRBD1 on 5 matching bases. This CDR3 spans 14 amino acids. Germline loops: CDR1 GTSNPN, CDR2 SVGIG (reference sequence). V lost 0 bases and J lost 3, with 12 bases in between. CDR3 bases: TGTGCCTGGAGTGTAGGAGCAGGGTACTACGAGCAGTACTTC. It codes for CAWSVGAGYYEQYF.

CDR3 sequence: CASGLSVGKNTEAFF. CDR3 nucleotide sequence: TGTGCTAGTGGTTTGAGCGTCGGAAAGAACACTGAAGCTTTCTTT. The chain carries TRBV12-5 and TRBJ1-1, with no clear D. V was shortened by 2 bases and J by 1 base, with 11 bases between the two germline ends. Germline values: CDR1 LGHNT, CDR2 FRNRAP. This CDR3 has 15 residues.

The chain links TRBV20-1 to TRBJ2-5; D gene uncertain. V shed 0 bases and J shed 5 bases, with 4 bases lying between them. The CDR3 is 11 amino acids. From germline, CDR1 is DFQATT and CDR2 SNEGSKA (reference sequence). The CDR3 reads CSARDLETQYF. The CDR3 DNA follows: TGCAGTGCTAGAGATTTGGAGACCCAGTACTTC.

This rearrangement joins TRBV5-4 to TRBJ1-1; 9 nucleotides align to TRBD1. Germline V gene lookup returns CDR1 SGHNT and CDR2 YYREEE (reference sequence). The CDR3 consists of 14 residues. J lost 6 bases, V lost 2 bases, and 5 bases had no gene match. The CDR3 is CASSLQQGAPEAFF. For the CDR3, the DNA is TGTGCCAGCAGCTTACAACAGGGGGCTCCTGAAGCTTTCTTT. The full variable domain, with the rest looked up from reference TRBV5-4 and TRBJ1-1, is ETGVTQSPTHLIKTRGQQVTLRCSSQSGHNTVSWYQQALGQGPQFIFQYYREEENGRGNFPPRFSGLQFPNYSSELNVNALELDDSALYLCASSLQQGAPEAFFGQGTRLTVV.

The chain employs TRBV9 and TRBJ2-1, with 7 bases lining up with TRBD2. The V gene end was trimmed by 5 bases and the J gene end by 0 bases; junction bases not matched to a gene: 5. There are 15 residues in the CDR3. Germline CDR1 and CDR2: SGDLS and YYNGEE. In nucleotides, the CDR3 is TGTGCCAGCAGTGAGAGCGGGACCTCCTACAATGAGCAGTTCTTC. It encodes CASSESGTSYNEQFF. Based on the CDR3 plus reference TRBV9 and TRBJ2-1, the full variable domain is DSGVTQTPKHLITATGQRVTLRCSPRSGDLSVYWYQQSLDQGLQFLIQYYNGEERAKGNILERFSAQQFPDLHSELNLSSLELGDSALYFCASSESGTSYNEQFFGPGTRLTVL.

This clone was detected once. The gene calls are TRBV19 and TRBJ1-5; D call uncertain. The germline V gene has CDR1 LNHDA and CDR2 SQIVND (reference sequence). Trimming shortened V by 3 bases and J by 6 bases, and 9 bases separated the two germline ends. This CDR3 spans 13 amino acids. CDR3 coding DNA: TGTGCCAGTAGTATTACCTCCGGTCAGCCCCAGCATTTT. It is translated as CASSITSGQPQHF.

This clone was seen just once. The chain joins TRBV19 to TRBJ1-1; D is ambiguous. V lost 6 bases to trimming and J lost 5 bases, with 16 bases between them. CDR1 and CDR2 (germline): LNHDA, SQIVND (reference sequence). The CDR3 is made up of 14 amino acids. The chain's CDR3 is CASRAPPEGTEAFF. The CDR3 DNA is TGTGCCAGTAGGGCCCCCCCGGAGGGAACTGAAGCTTTCTTT.

The V gene is TRBV18, the J gene TRBJ2-2; D may match TRBD1 or TRBD2 (5 bases each). The CDR3 extends over 15 amino acids. V dropped 0 bases and J dropped 10 bases, with 15 bases sitting between them. Germline V gene lookup returns CDR1 KGHSH and CDR2 LQKENI. This chain's CDR3 is CASSPPGRPPEELFF. The CDR3 coding sequence is TGTGCCAGCTCACCACCGGGACGTCCTCCGGAGGAGCTGTTTTTT.

The rearrangement links TRBV9 to TRBJ2-2; D not resolved. Germline CDR1 is SGDLS and CDR2 is YYNGEE. Trimming cost V 3 bases and J 2 bases, with 8 bases left between them. The CDR3 is 14 residues long. The DNA for the CDR3 is TGTGCCAGCAGCGAGGACCCTAACACCGGGGAGCTGTTTTTT. As protein: CASSEDPNTGELFF.

The chain joins TRBV7-9 to TRBJ2-2, with 8 bases fitting TRBD1. V lost 5 bases, J lost 6 bases, and 5 bases stayed unmatched. This CDR3 contains 14 residues. Looked up from germline, CDR1 is SEHNR and CDR2 is FQNEAQ (reference sequence). CDR3 sequence (DNA): TGTGCCAGCAGCGGGACAGGACCCCCCGGGGAGCTGTTTTTT. Its protein is CASSGTGPPGELFF. Combining the CDR3 with reference TRBV7-9 and TRBJ2-2 gives the whole variable domain DTGVSQNPRHKITKRGQNVTFRCDPISEHNRLYWYRQTLGQGPEFLTYFQNEAQLEKSRLLSDRFSAERPKGSFSTLEIQRTEQGDSAMYLCASSGTGPPGELFFGEGSRLTVL.